The sequence of this T cell receptor beta chain was determined in a study of cytomegalovirus exposure and HLA in healthy donors. About this clone itself: The antigen is not known.

Primers for the PCR totalled 60 Vbeta and 13 Jbeta. Sequencing used immunoSEQ multiplex PCR; TCRdb keeps in-frame clones, though not all of them. Here the sample spans about 150,000 clones, 84% being singletons. Points from the study as a whole: Reportedly, TCR beta sequences accurately predicted HLA-A and HLA-B alleles in most subjects.

The sample comprised PBMCs. This receptor was taken from a man younger than 35 in good health and CMV-seronegative.

The CDR3 bases are TGTGCCAGTAGACAGTCGATCGGGGAGCTGTTTTTT. Translation gives CASRQSIGELFF. V and J are TRBV19 and TRBJ2-2; D gene ambiguous. The CDR3 contains 12 residues. Trimming left V 6 bases short and J 7 bases short, with 9 bases between. CDR1 LNHDA and CDR2 SQIVND come from the germline V gene (reference sequence).